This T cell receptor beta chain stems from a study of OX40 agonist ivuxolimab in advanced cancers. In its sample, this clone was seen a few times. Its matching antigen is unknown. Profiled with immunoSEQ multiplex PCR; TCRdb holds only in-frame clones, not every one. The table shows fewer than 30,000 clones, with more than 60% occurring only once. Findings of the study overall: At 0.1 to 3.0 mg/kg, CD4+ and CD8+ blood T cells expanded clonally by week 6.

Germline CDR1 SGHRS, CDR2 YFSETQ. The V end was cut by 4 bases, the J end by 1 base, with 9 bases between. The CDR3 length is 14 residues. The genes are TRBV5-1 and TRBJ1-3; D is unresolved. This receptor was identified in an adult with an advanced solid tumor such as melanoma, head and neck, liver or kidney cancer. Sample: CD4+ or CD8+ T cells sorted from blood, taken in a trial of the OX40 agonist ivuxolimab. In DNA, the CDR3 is TGCGCCAGCAGCCCGTATGGTTCTGGAAACACCATATATTTT. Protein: CASSPYGSGNTIYF.